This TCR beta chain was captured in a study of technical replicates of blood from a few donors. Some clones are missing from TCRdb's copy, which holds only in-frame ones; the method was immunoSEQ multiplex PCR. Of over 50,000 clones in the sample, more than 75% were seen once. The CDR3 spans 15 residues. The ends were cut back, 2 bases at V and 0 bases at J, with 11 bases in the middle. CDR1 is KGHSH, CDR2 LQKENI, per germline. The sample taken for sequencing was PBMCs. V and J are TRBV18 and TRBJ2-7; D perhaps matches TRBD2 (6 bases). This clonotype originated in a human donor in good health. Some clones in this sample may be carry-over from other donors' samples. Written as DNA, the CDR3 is TGTGCCAGCTCACCAACGGCGGGATCCTCCTACGAGCAGTACTTC. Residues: CASSPTAGSSYEQYF.